This T cell receptor beta chain emerged from a study of shared clonotypes between healthy human individuals. Study-wide results and caveats: Shared clonotypes: about 4.6% naive CD4, about 4% naive CD8, about 2.4% memory CD4, 0.4% to 0.5% memory CD8.

Details on this clone: The antigen is not known.

Researchers ran the assay at a deep level. Only in-frame clones appear in the TCRdb table, and some are missing; sequencing was by immunoSEQ multiplex PCR. The profile covers roughly 720,000 clones, with 90% appearing a single time and about 33% taken by the ten largest. Germline V gene sequence: CDR1 LNHDA, CDR2 SQIVND (reference sequence). The CDR3 runs 15 residues. V was clipped by 10 bases and J by 6 bases, with 22 bases between them. Sequenced sample: memory CD8+ T cells from PBMCs. This sample's subset: CD45RO+ cells pooled with CCR7-negative TemRA cells. The chain recombines TRBV19 with TRBJ1-5; D possibly corresponds to TRBD1 (5 bases). The source of this sequence is a man between 18 and 29 years old in good health. Some clones in this sample may be carry-over from other donors' samples. DNA for the CDR3: TGTGCCACCAACCATCAAACCAGGGACCCTCAGCCCCAGCATTTT. Encoded protein: CATNHQTRDPQPQHF. Full variable domain (outside the CDR3, taken from reference TRBV19 and TRBJ1-5): DGGITQSPKYLFRKEGQNVTLSCEQNLNHDAMYWYRQDPGQGLRLIYYSQIVNDFQKGDIAEGYSVSREKKESFPLTVTSAQKNPTAFYLCATNHQTRDPQPQHFGDGTRLSIL.